A single sample gave rise to the 11 T cell receptor beta chains below, sequenced in a study of cytomegalovirus exposure and HLA in healthy donors (TCRdb year 2017). The receptor library was made with the immunoSEQ multiplex PCR assay. A mixture of 60 forward primers for TCR Vbeta segments and 13 reverse primers for TCR Jbeta segments was used in the multiplex PCR. The source is immuneACCESS, and TCRdb retained only in-frame sequences with V and J called. Part of the clones is not carried over; for the studies checked, unresolved V genes explain less than half of this, and the remainder is unexplained. This sample comprises approximately 130,000 clones, 82% of them detected only once. Around 1.5% of the sample rests with the top ten. Input material: PBMCs. These TCRs come from a woman aged 18-30 years in good health and CMV-seronegative.

Turning to this clone: This sample includes further DNA sequences coding for the same CDR3. The rearrangement joins TRBV9 to TRBJ1-3; a weak D match, TRBD1 (5 bases). The V gene's germline CDR1 is SGDLS and CDR2 YYNGEE. The CDR3 is 13 amino acids. Trimming pared 0 bases from V and 8 bases from J, leaving 9 bases between. The CDR3 nucleotides read TGTGCCAGCAGCGTAGAAACAGGCGACACCATATATTTT. Amino acid sequence: CASSVETGDTIYF.

CDR3 sequence: CASRLVGQGQETQYF. Written as DNA, the CDR3 is TGTGCCAGTAGGCTAGTCGGACAGGGACAAGAGACCCAGTACTTC. The chain is built from TRBV19 and TRBJ2-5; 8 bases are a match to TRBD1. The V gene end was trimmed by 6 bases and the J gene end by 2 bases; junction bases not matched to a gene: 8. The CDR3 consists of 15 residues. Germline loops: CDR1 LNHDA, CDR2 SQIVND (reference sequence).

This chain uses TRBV19 with TRBJ1-2; D might be TRBD1 (6 bases). Per the germline V gene, CDR1 is LNHDA and CDR2 is SQIVND (reference sequence). The CDR3 runs 14 residues. Trimming stripped 0 bases from V and 10 bases from J, with 15 bases between. The CDR3 spells CASSIDRQGPTYTF. The CDR3, as DNA: TGTGCCAGTAGTATAGATCGGCAGGGGCCGACCTACACCTTC.

This sequence joins TRBV19 and TRBJ1-6; D uncertain. Trimming removed 3 bases at V and 12 bases at J, with 9 bases between. Germline V CDR1 and CDR2: LNHDA, SQIVND (reference sequence). The CDR3 is 12 amino acids. The CDR3 reads CASSIPGLPLHF. CDR3 nucleotides: TGTGCCAGTAGTATCCCAGGATTACCCCTCCACTTT.

J is TRBJ2-4 and V is TRBV18; TRBD2 might be the D (6 bases). Between the trimmed V and J ends, which lost 6 bases and 8 bases, there was a span of 20 bases. Germline CDR1 is KGHSH and CDR2 is LQKENI. The CDR3 spans 15 residues. CDR3 nucleotide sequence: TGTGCCAGCTCTCTCGGTGGAGGGAGGATGGACATTCAGTACTTC. Translation gives CASSLGGGRMDIQYF. Filled out from reference TRBV18 and TRBJ2-4, the complete variable domain reads NAGVMQNPRHLVRRRGQEARLRCSPMKGHSHVYWYRQLPEEGLKFMVYLQKENIIDESGMPKERFSAEFPKEGPSILRIQQVVRGDSAAYFCASSLGGGRMDIQYFGAGTRLSVL.

The CDR3 region has the DNA TGTGCCAGCGGTACGAGCGGCTACACCTTC. As protein: CASGTSGYTF. V and J are TRBV6-6 and TRBJ1-2; no firm D call. Germline lookup yields CDR1 MNHNY and CDR2 SVGAGI (reference sequence). This CDR3 contains 10 residues. V was trimmed by 8 bases and J by 8 bases, leaving 9 bases between them.

The rearrangement uses TRBV4-2 and TRBJ1-3, with no clear D. This CDR3 is built from 18 residues. CDR1 and CDR2 (germline): LGHNA, YNFKEQ. Trimming shortened V by 0 bases and J by 0 bases, and 15 bases separated the two germline ends. CDR3 nucleotides: TGTGCCAGCAGCCAAGATCCCGGCAGGCGTACCTCTGGAAACACCATATATTTT. It codes for CASSQDPGRRTSGNTIYF.

The chain recombines TRBV19 with TRBJ2-1; 9 bases are shared with TRBD1. CDR3 length: 15 amino acids. CDR1 is LNHDA and CDR2 is SQIVND in the germline V gene (reference sequence). Unmatched junction bases numbered 5, after V lost 5 bases and J lost 3 bases. The CDR3, as DNA: TGTGCCAGTAGTCTACAGGGGGCAGGCTACAATGAGCAGTTCTTC. This codes for CASSLQGAGYNEQFF.

J is TRBJ2-1 and V is TRBV14; 14 bases are a match to TRBD2. Looked up from germline, CDR1 is SGHDN and CDR2 is FVKESK. V gave up 8 bases and J gave up 4 bases; unmatched junction bases: 10. The CDR3 spans 17 residues. The CDR3 DNA reads TGTGCCAGCGGGACCGGGACTAGCGGGAGTAGGTACAATGAGCAGTTCTTC. Translation: CASGTGTSGSRYNEQFF.

Points on this clone: The junction departs from the called germline gene at one end, perhaps through a read error. V and J are TRBV7-7 and TRBJ1-5; D might be TRBD1 (6 bases). Looked up from germline, CDR1 is SSHAT and CDR2 is FNYEAQ (reference sequence). CDR3 length: 19 residues. The CDR3 nucleotides read TGTGCTAGCAGACCTCCCGGACGGACTGAGGGGGATAGCAATCAGCCCCAGCATTTT. Translated: CASRPPGRTEGDSNQPQHF.

The chain combines TRBV6-1 with TRBJ1-1, with D hard to call. CDR3 size: 13 residues. Trimming pared 2 bases from V and 1 base from J, leaving 5 bases between. CDR1 is MNHNS, CDR2 SASEGT, per germline. This CDR3 is CASSETSNTEAFF. DNA for the CDR3: TGTGCCAGCAGTGAAACTTCGAACACTGAAGCTTTCTTT.